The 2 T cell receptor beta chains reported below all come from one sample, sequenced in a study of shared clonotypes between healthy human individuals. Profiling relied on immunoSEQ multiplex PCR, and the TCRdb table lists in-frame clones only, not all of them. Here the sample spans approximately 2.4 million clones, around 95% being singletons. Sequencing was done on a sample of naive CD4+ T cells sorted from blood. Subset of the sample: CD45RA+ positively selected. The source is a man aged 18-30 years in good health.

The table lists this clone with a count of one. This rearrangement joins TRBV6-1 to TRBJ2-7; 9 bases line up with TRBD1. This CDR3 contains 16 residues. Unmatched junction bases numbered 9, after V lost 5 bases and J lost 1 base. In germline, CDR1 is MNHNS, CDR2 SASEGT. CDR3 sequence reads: CASSQDRDRASYEQYF. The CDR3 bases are TGTGCCAGCAGTCAAGACCGGGACAGGGCGTCCTACGAGCAGTACTTC.

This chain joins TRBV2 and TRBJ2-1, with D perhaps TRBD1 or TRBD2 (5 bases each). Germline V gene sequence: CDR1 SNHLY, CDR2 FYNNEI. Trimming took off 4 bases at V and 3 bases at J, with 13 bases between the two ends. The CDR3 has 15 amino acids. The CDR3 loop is CASSVRGAGYNEQFF. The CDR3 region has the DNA TGTGCCAGCAGTGTGAGGGGAGCCGGCTACAATGAGCAGTTCTTC.